One and the same sample provided the 8 T cell receptor beta chains below, sequenced in a study of T cells in Graves' hyperthyroidism and ophthalmopathy. The source material, RNA transcripts, was used to amplify TCR beta CDR3 regions. An initial round of RT-PCR targeting the TCR CDR3 relied on the HTBI primer set. Each CDR3 protein gets one entry after TCRdb re-called the multiplex PCR reads with MiXCR. Among roughly 500,000 distinct CDR3 sequences listed, 46% were seen once. Sequenced material: peripheral blood or thyroid tissue (not recorded which). The source of these receptors is an adult woman with Graves' disease, either hyperthyroidism or ophthalmopathy (not recorded which).

The chain carries TRBV12-3 or TRBV12-4 and TRBJ2-3; D gene unclear. The CDR3 length is 13 residues. The ends were cut back, 3 bases at V and 5 bases at J, with 9 bases in the middle. The CDR3 DNA reads as TGTGCCAGCAGTTTCTCGAGTGGAGATACGCAGTATTTT. This gives the protein CASSFSSGDTQYF.

The rearrangement joins TRBV25-1 to TRBJ2-7; D uncertain. The V and J ends lost 3 bases and 2 bases respectively, with 5 bases between them. CDR1 MGHDK and CDR2 SYGVNS come from the germline V gene. The CDR3 is made up of 12 amino acids. DNA for the CDR3: TGTGCCAGCAGTGACATCGCCTACGAGCAGTACTTC. Residues: CASSDIAYEQYF.

This chain links TRBV11-2 with TRBJ2-7; maybe TRBD2 (5 bases). This CDR3 has 17 amino acids. The germline V gene has CDR1 SGHAT and CDR2 FQNNGV. Trimming took 1 base from V and 5 from J, leaving 21 bases between them. The CDR3 DNA reads as TGTGCCAGCAGCTTAGTAATATACCCTACTAGTGCCGACGAGCAGTACTTC. It yields the protein CASSLVIYPTSADEQYF.

V and J are TRBV9 and TRBJ2-6, with 7 positions matching TRBD2. Per germline, CDR1 SGDLS and CDR2 YYNGEE. This CDR3 has 18 residues. Unmatched junction bases numbered 16, after V lost 7 bases and J lost 3 bases. The DNA of the CDR3 is TGTGCCAGCCGAGGGAGGGACGGCGGAGGACTTGGGGCCAACGTCCTGACTTTC. It translates to CASRGRDGGGLGANVLTF.

This clonotype has at least ten counts. This chain uses TRBV20-1 with TRBJ2-2, with 9 bases lining up with TRBD2. CDR1 and CDR2 from the germline V gene are DFQATT and SNEGSKA (reference sequence). The J segment lost 4 bases and the V segment lost 6 bases, leaving 6 bases of the junction unmatched. The CDR3 is made up of 14 amino acids. The CDR3 spells CSATLAGSTGELFF. DNA for the CDR3: TGCAGTGCCACTCTAGCGGGAAGCACCGGGGAGCTGTTTTTT.

The DNA of the CDR3 is TGTGCCACCAGCAGGACCGGGACAGCCCGATGGAATGAAAAACTGTTTTTT. Residues: CATSRTGTARWNEKLFF. This chain links TRBV15 with TRBJ1-4; 7 bases line up with TRBD1. The CDR3 extends over 17 amino acids. The V gene end was trimmed by 3 bases and the J gene end by 5 bases; junction bases not matched to a gene: 12. Germline V gene data show CDR1 as LNHNV and CDR2 as YYDKDF (reference sequence). The full variable domain, completed using reference TRBV15 and TRBJ1-4, is DAMVIQNPRYQVTQFGKPVTLSCSQTLNHNVMYWYQQKSSQAPKLLFHYYDKDFNNEADTPDNFQSRRPNTSFCFLDIRSPGLGDTAMYLCATSRTGTARWNEKLFFGSGTQLSVL.

On this clonotype: Germline and junction disagree at one end, which may indicate a read error. The rearrangement links TRBV10-3 to TRBJ1-1; 8 bases align to TRBD1. This CDR3 spans 14 amino acids. Germline values: CDR1 ENHRY, CDR2 SYGVKD. CDR3 DNA sequence: TGTGTCATCAGGCCACAGGGGGGGAACACTGAAGCTTTCTTT. Its translation is CVIRPQGGNTEAFF.

This clonotype came up a few times. V is TRBV5-1 and J is TRBJ2-1, with 15 bases lining up with TRBD2. The CDR3 runs to 16 residues. Germline V gene data show CDR1 as SGHRS and CDR2 as YFSETQ. V lost 4 bases and J lost 8; bases outside the gene matches: 7. The CDR3 nucleotides read TGCGCCAGCAGCGCGGGACTAGCGGGAGGCCTACATGAGCAGTTCTTC. This sequence encodes CASSAGLAGGLHEQFF. Supplemented by reference TRBV5-1 and TRBJ2-1, the full variable domain reads KAGVTQTPRYLIKTRGQQVTLSCSPISGHRSVSWYQQTPGQGLQFLFEYFSETQRNKGNFPGRFSGRQFSNSRSEMNVSTLELGDSALYLCASSAGLAGGLHEQFFGPGTRLTVL.